This T cell receptor (beta chain) originates from a study of blood T cell repertoires in COVID-19 (dated by TCRdb to the early 2020s). At the level of the whole study: Samples from collaborators originated in the United States, Italy and Spain and spanned both the acute and convalescent phases of COVID-19. The prospective study material was composed of cDNA or gDNA derived from T cells, B-cell-depleted T cells, or PBMCs. The repertoires were released in a freely available public database meant as a resource for research on the immune response to SARS-CoV-2. The dataset comprised deeply sampled blood TCRbeta repertoires from subjects exposed to, actively infected with, or recovered from COVID-19. The samples were drawn from two sources: the first 160 participants of the ongoing ImmuneRACE study, and 1,000 to 1,500 subjects contributed by 6 global collaborators. Where HLA class I and class II types were available, the types were taken from metadata supplied by the sample provider, not from assay-based typing. The sample metadata nearly always contained a de-identified subject ID, COVID-19 status, age in years and sex. Overall results and qualifications from the work: The quantity of clinical and demographic metadata differed by source and by participant and was supplied without curation.

The immunoSEQ Assay, a bias-controlled multiplex PCR, was used to amplify TCRbeta CDR3 regions from genomic DNA. Per the authors' processing: The number of nucleated cells in each sample was estimated by amplification of reference gene primers within the assay. To quantify the absolute abundance of each unique TCRbeta CDR3 rearrangement, sequence reads were collapsed and filtered. For each sample, productive Simpson clonality was calculated as the square root of Simpson's diversity index across productive rearrangements. Held by TCRdb, this immuneACCESS table contains in-frame sequences only and omits some clones. Under half of the omission traces to an unresolved V gene where checked; the cause of the rest is unknown. V and J calls and clone size are as listed in that table; D and trimming were resolved from the DNA. The sample includes 180,000 or so clones, with roughly 82% observed a single time. About 9.7% of the sample lies in the top ten.

In the prospective study, participants were 18 to 89 years old, resided in about 25 geographic areas of the United States, and were enrolled through a virtual design. In the prospective study, participants were assigned to cohorts based on the clinical history participants reported in a screening survey and a study questionnaire. Recovered participants in ImmuneRACE Cohort 3 were defined as having two consecutive negative NP/OP PCR tests, clearance from a healthcare professional, or resolution of symptoms. Each participant in the prospective study had whole blood, serum and a nasopharyngeal or oropharyngeal swab collected by mobile phlebotomists. Over an approximately 2-month period, participants in the prospective study had the option of providing additional blood draws and questionnaires. Blood samples from the prospective study were shipped frozen or at room temperature prior to DNA extraction.

In the germline V gene, CDR1 corresponds to SGHRS and CDR2 to YFSETQ. V gives up 5 bases and J gives up 2 bases, and the segment between their germline ends measures 10 bases. Taken from cysteine to phenylalanine, the CDR3 has 13 residues. The entry retains the CDR3 DNA only, 39 bases that are in frame from base 1. This clone was recorded a few times. It lacks a known antigen. No much larger clone is present one base from it, and per-base qualities are unavailable. Recombination connected TRBV5-1 to TRBJ1-1, and the D gene may be TRBD1, 5 bases matching. The sequence came from a woman aged 25-40 years who had recovered from COVID-19. The source material was PBMCs or T cells enriched from blood (not recorded which). The nucleotide sequence is given as TGCGCCAGCAGGGCGACAGAAAACACTGAAGCTTTCTTT. The translation is CASRATENTEAFF.